Listed here is a single T cell receptor beta chain. These data come from a study of T cell changes during pregnancy in multiple sclerosis. Generated by immunoSEQ multiplex PCR, the TCRdb table keeps only in-frame clones and is missing some. The sample records roughly 38,000 clones, around 93% being singletons. The sequence came from a female donor with multiple sclerosis, enrolled in a pregnancy study. Sequenced material: CD8+ T cells from peripheral blood mononuclear cells, taken before pregnancy.

The CDR3 is CASSLSPRDEQYF. In DNA form, the CDR3 reads TGTGCCAGCAGCTTATCGCCTCGGGACGAGCAGTACTTC. The rearrangement uses TRBV7-9 and TRBJ2-7; D not certain. Germline CDR1 is SEHNR and CDR2 is FQNEAQ (reference sequence). V lost 2 bases, J lost 5 bases, and 10 bases lay in between. There are 13 residues in the CDR3. The full variable domain, with the rest looked up from reference TRBV7-9 and TRBJ2-7, is DTGVSQNPRHKITKRGQNVTFRCDPISEHNRLYWYRQTLGQGPEFLTYFQNEAQLEKSRLLSDRFSAERPKGSFSTLEIQRTEQGDSAMYLCASSLSPRDEQYFGPGTRLTVT.